The entry below describes one T cell receptor (beta chain). Its antigen is not identified. These data come from a study of OX40 agonist ivuxolimab in advanced cancers. The investigators sampled blood at baseline, at cycle 4 day 1, and at cycle 7 day 1. Study-wide results and limits: At 0.1 to 3.0 mg/kg, CD4+ and CD8+ blood T cells expanded clonally by week 6. Clonal expansion in partial responders at 0.1-3.0 mg/kg ranked among the lowest. Antigen specificity was not determined for the expanded peripheral T cells.

The table came from immunoSEQ multiplex PCR; TCRdb's copy has only in-frame clones and leaves some out. Of about 33,000 clones listed, more than 70% are singletons. The germline V gene encodes CDR1 KGHSH and CDR2 LQKENI. Trimming at V came to 9 bases and at J to 0 bases, leaving 8 bases not matched to a gene. CDR3 length equals 15 residues. The gene calls are TRBV18 and TRBJ1-3; TRBD1 matches at 7 bases. The sequence derives from an adult with an advanced solid tumor such as melanoma, head and neck, liver or kidney cancer. This material consisted of CD4+ or CD8+ T cells sorted from blood, taken in a trial of the OX40 agonist ivuxolimab. The CDR3 protein is CASKQGTSSGNTIYF. The CDR3 region has the DNA TGTGCCAGTAAACAGGGGACCTCCTCTGGAAACACCATATATTTT.